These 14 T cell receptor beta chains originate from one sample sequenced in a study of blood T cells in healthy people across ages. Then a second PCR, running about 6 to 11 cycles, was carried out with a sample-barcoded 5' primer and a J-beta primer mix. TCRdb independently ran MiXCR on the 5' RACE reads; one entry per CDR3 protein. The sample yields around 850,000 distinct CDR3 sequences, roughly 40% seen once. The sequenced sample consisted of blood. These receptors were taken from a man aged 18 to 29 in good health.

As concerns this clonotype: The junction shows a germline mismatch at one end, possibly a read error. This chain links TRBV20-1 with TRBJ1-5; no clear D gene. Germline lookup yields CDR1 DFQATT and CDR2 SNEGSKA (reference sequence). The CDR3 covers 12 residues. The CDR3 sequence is CSAISGNQPRHF. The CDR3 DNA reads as TGCAGTGCTATTTCGGGGAATCAGCCCCGGCATTTT.

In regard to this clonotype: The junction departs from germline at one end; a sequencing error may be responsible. The DNA of the CDR3 is TGCAGTGCTGCCTACCAAGCGACCCAGTACTTC. Encoded protein: CSAAYQATQYF. V and J are TRBV20-1 and TRBJ2-5; no reliable D call. CDR1 and CDR2 (germline): DFQATT, SNEGSKA (reference sequence). The CDR3 length is 11 residues.

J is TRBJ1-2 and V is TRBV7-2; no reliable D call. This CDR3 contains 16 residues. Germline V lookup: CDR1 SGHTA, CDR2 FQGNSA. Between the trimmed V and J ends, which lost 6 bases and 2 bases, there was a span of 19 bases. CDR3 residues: CASRTGDLGRNYGYTF. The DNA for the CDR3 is TGTGCCAGCAGGACCGGAGACTTGGGAAGGAACTATGGCTACACCTTC.

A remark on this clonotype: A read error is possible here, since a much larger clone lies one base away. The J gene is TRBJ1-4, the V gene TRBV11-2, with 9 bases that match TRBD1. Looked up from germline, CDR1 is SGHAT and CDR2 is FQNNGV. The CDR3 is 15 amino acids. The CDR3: CASSPWRTGDERLFF. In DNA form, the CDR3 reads TGTGCCAGCAGCCCATGGAGGACAGGGGATGAAAGACTGTTTTTT. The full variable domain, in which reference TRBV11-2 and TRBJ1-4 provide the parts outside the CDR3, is EAGVAQSPRYKIIEKRQSVAFWCNPISGHATLYWYQQILGQGPKLLIQFQNNGVVDDSQLPKDRFSAERLKGVDSTLKIQPAKLEDSAVYLCASSPWRTGDERLFFGSGTQLSVL.

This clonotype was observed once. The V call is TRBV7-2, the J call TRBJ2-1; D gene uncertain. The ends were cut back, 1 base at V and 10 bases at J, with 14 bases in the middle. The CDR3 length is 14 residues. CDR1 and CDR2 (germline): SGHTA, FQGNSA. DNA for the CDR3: TGTGCCAGCAGCTTAGGTCTCTCCACCTACGAGCAGTTCTTC. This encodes CASSLGLSTYEQFF.

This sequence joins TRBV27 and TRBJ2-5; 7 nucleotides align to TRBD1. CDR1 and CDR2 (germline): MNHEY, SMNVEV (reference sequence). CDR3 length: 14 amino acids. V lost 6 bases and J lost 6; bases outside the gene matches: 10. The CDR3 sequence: CASSGADRAQTQYF. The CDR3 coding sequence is TGTGCCAGCAGCGGGGCCGACAGGGCGCAGACCCAGTACTTC.

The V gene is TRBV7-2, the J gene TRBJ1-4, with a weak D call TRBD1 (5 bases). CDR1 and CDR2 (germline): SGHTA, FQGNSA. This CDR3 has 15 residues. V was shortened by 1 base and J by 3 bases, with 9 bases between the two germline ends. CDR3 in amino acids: CASSLGGVANEKLFF. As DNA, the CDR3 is TGTGCCAGCAGCTTAGGAGGGGTGGCTAATGAAAAACTGTTTTTT.

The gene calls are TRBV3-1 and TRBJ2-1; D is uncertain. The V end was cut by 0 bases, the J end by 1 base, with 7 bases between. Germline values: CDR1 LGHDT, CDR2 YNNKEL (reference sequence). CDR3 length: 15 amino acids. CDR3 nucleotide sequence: TGTGCCAGCAGCCAAGAGGCGGAATCCTACAATGAGCAGTTCTTC. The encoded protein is CASSQEAESYNEQFF.

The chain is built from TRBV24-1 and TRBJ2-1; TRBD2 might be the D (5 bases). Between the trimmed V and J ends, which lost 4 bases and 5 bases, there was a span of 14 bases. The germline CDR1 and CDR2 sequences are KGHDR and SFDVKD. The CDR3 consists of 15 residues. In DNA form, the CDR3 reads TGTGCCACCAGTGACACCAGCCTCGGGAACAATGAGCAGTTCTTC. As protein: CATSDTSLGNNEQFF.

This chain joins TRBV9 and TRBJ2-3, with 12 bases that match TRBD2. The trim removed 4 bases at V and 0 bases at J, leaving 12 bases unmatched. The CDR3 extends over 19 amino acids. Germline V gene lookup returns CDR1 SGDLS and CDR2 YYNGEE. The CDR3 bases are TGTGCCAGCAGCCCCCGCCTAGCGGGGGGGATATTTAGCACAGATACGCAGTATTTT. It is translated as CASSPRLAGGIFSTDTQYF.

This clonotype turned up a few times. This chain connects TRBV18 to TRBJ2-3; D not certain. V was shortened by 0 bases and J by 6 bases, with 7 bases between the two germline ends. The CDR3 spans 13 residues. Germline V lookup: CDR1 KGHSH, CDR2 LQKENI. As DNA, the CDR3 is TGTGCCAGCTCACCACCGATTGCGGATACGCAGTATTTT. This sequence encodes CASSPPIADTQYF.

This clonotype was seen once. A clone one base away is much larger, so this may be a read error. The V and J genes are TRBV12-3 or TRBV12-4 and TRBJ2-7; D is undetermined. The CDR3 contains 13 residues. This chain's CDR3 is CASSLLGSYGQYF. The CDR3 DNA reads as TGTGCCAGCAGTTTACTCGGCTCCTACGGGCAGTACTTC.

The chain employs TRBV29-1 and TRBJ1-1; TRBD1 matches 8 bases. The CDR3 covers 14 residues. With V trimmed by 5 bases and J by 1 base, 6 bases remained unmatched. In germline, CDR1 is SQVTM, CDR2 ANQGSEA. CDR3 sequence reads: CSVKAGTGNTEAFF. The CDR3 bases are TGCAGCGTTAAAGCCGGGACAGGGAACACTGAAGCTTTCTTT.

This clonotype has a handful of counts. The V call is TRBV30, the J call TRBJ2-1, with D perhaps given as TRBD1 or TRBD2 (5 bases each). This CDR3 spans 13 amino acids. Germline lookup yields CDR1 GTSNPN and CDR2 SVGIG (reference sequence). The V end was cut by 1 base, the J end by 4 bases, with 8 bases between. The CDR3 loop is CAWSGDLYNEQFF. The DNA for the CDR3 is TGTGCCTGGAGTGGGGACCTTTACAATGAGCAGTTCTTC.